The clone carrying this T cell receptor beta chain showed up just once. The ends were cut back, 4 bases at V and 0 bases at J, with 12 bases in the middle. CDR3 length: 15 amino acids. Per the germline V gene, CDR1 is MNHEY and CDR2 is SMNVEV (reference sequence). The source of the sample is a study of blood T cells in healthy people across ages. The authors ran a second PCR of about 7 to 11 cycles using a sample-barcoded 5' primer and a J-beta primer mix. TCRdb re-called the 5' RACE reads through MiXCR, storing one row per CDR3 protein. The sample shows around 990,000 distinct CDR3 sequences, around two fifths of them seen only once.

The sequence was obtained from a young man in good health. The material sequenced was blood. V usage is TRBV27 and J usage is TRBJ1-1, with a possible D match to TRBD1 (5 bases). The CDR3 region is CASSYRQSMNTEAFF. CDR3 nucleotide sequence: TGTGCCAGCAGTTATCGACAGAGTATGAACACTGAAGCTTTCTTT.